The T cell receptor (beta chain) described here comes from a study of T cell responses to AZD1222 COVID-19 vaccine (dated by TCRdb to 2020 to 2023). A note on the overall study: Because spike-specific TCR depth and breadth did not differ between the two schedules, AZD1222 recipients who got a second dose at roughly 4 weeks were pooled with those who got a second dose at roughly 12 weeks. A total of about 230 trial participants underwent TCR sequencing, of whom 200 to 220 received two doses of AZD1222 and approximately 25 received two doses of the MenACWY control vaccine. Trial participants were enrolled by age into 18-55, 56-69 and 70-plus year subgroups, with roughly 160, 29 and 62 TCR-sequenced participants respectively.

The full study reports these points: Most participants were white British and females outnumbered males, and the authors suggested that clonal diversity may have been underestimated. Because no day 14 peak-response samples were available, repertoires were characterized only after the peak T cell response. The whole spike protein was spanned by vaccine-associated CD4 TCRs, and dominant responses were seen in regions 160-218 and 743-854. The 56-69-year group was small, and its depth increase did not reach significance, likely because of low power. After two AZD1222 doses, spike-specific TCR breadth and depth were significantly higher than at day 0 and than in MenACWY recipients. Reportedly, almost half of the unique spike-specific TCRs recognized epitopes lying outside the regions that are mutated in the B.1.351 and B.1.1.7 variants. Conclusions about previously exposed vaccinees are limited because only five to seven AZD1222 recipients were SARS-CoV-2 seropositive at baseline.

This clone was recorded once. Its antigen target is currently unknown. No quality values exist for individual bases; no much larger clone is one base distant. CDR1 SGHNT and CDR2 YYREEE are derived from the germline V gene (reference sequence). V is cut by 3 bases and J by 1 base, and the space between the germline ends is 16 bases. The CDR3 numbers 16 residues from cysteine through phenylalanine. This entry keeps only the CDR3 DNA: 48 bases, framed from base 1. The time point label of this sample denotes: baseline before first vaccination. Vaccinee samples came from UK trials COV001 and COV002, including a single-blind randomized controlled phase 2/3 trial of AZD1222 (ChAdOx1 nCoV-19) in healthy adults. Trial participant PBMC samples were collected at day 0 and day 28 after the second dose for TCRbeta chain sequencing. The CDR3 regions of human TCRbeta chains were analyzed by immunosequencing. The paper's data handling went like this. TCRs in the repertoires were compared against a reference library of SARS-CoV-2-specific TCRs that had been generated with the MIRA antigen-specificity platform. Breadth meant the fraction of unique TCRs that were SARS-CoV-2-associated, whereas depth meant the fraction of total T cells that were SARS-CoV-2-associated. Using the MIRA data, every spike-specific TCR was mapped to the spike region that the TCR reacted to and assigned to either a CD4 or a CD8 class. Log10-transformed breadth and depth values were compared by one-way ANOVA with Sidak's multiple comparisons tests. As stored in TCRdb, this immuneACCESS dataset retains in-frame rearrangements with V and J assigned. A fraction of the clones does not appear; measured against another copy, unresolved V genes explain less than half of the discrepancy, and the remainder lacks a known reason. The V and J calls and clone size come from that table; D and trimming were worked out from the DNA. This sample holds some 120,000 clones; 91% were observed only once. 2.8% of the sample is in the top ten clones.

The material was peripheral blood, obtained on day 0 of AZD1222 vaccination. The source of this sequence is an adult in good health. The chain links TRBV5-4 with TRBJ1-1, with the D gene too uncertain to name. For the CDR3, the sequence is CASSSPTDSGNTEAFF. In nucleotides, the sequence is TGTGCCAGCAGCTCCCCTACAGATTCAGGGAACACTGAAGCTTTCTTT.